This record concerns one T cell receptor (beta chain) sequence. Clones were read by immunoSEQ multiplex PCR, and TCRdb kept only the in-frame ones, dropping some. The sample consists of fewer than 80,000 clones, 85% to 90% of them appearing once. The data were taken from a study of control samples from healthy donors and cancer patients. This TCR was sampled from a man aged 60-69 years with colorectal cancer. Material: PBMCs.

The CDR3 DNA sequence: TGTGCCAGCAGTTACAGGACCGGGACAGGAAATTCACCCCTCCACTTT. Translated: CASSYRTGTGNSPLHF. The gene calls are TRBV6-5 and TRBJ1-6; 8 bases line up with TRBD1. V dropped 2 bases and J dropped 7; count of bases not matched to a gene: 7. CDR1 and CDR2 from the germline V gene are MNHEY and SVGAGI. The CDR3 spans 16 residues.